The clone carrying this T cell receptor beta chain was found a few times. Germline assignment: CDR1 ENHRY and CDR2 SYGVKD. The CDR3 is 13 amino acids. Between the trimmed V and J ends, which lost 7 bases and 2 bases, there was a span of 11 bases. Using immunoSEQ multiplex PCR, the repertoire was profiled, and TCRdb retains in-frame clones only, with some absent. The sample lists 55,000 to 95,000 clones, around 90% occurring once. This sample was taken from a study of T cell changes during pregnancy in multiple sclerosis. The sample in question was peripheral blood, obtained in the second trimester of pregnancy. This receptor was taken from a female donor in good health, enrolled as a control in a pregnancy study. The chain recombines TRBV10-3 with TRBJ1-1; D uncertain. CDR3 region: CAITKAENTEAFF. The CDR3 nucleotides are TGTGCCATCACAAAGGCGGAAAACACTGAAGCTTTCTTT.